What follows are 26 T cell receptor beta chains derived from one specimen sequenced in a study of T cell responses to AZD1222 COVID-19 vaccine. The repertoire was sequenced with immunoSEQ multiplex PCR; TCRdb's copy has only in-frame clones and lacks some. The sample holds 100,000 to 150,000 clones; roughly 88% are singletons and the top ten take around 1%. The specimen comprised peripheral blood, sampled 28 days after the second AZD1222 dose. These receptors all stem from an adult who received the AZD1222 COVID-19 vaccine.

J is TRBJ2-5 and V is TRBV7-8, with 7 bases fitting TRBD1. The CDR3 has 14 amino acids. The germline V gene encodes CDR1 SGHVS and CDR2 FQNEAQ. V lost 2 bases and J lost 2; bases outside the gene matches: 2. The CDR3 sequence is CASSLRGQQETQYF. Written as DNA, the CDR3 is TGTGCCAGCAGCTTAAGGGGACAGCAAGAGACCCAGTACTTC.

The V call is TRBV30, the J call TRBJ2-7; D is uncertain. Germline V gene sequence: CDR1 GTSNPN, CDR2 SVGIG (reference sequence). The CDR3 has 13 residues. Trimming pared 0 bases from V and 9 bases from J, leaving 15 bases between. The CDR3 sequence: CAWSVGLTTRQYF. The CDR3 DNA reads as TGTGCCTGGAGTGTAGGGCTCACTACGAGGCAGTACTTC.

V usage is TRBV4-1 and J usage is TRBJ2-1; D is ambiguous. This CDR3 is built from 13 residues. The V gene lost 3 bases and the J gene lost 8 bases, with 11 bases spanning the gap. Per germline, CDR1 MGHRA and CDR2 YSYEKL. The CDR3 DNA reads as TGCGCCAGCAGCCACCCGTCCAGGTATGAGCAGTTCTTC. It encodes CASSHPSRYEQFF.

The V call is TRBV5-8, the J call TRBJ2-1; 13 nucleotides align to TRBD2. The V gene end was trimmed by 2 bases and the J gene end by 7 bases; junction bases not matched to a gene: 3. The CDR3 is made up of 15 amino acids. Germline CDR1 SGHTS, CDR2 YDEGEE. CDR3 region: CASSFGTSGVNEQFF. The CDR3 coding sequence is TGTGCCAGCAGCTTCGGGACTAGCGGGGTGAATGAGCAGTTCTTC.

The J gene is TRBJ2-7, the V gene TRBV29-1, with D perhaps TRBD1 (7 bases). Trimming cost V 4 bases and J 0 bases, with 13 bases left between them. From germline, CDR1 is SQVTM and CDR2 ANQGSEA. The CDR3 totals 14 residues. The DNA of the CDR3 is TGCAGCGTTGCAGGGGGGCCGAGCTCCTACGAGCAGTACTTC. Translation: CSVAGGPSSYEQYF.

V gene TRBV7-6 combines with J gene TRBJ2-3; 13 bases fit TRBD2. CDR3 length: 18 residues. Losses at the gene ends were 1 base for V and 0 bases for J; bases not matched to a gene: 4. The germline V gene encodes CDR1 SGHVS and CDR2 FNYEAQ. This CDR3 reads CASSLGLLAGGSTDTQYF. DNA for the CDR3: TGTGCCAGCAGCTTAGGGTTACTAGCGGGAGGGAGCACAGATACGCAGTATTTT.

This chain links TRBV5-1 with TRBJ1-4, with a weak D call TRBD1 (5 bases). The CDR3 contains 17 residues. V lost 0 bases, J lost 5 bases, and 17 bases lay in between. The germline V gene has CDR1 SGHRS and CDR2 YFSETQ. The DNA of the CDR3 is TGCGCCAGCAGCTTGGGCTCACGGGGGGGAAAGAATGAAAAACTGTTTTTT. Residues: CASSLGSRGGKNEKLFF.

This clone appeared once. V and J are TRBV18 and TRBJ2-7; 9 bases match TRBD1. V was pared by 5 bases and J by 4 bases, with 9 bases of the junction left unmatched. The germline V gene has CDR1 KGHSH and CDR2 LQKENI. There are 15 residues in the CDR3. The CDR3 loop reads CASSVYRGLGYEQYF. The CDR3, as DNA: TGTGCCAGCTCAGTTTACAGGGGGCTTGGGTACGAGCAGTACTTC.

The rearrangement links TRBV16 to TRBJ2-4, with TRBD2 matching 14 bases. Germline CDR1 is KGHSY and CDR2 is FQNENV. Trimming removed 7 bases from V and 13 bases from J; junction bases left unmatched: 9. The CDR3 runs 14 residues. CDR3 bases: TGTGCCAGCACCCCCACCGGGACTAGCGGGAGACAGTACTTC. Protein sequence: CASTPTGTSGRQYF.

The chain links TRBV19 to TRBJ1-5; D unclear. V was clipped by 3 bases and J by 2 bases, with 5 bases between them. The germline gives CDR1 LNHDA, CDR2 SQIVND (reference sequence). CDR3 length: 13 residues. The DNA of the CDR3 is TGTGCCAGTAGTATCGTTCGCAATCAGCCCCAGCATTTT. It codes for CASSIVRNQPQHF.

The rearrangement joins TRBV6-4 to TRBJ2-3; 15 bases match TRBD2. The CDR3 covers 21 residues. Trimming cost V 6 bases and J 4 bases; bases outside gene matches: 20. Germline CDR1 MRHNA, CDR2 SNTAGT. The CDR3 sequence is CASRDPGLAGGLLYLPDTQYF. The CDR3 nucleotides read TGTGCCAGCAGGGACCCGGGACTAGCGGGAGGATTGCTCTATCTTCCAGATACGCAGTATTTT.

In DNA form, the CDR3 reads TGTGCCAGCAGGCGTTGGGGGGTCTCTGGAAACACCATATATTTT. Its protein product is CASRRWGVSGNTIYF. The genes are TRBV28 and TRBJ1-3; maybe TRBD1 (5 bases). V lost 6 bases and J 0 bases, leaving 12 bases between the germline ends. This CDR3 has 15 amino acids. From germline, CDR1 is MDHEN and CDR2 SYDVKM.

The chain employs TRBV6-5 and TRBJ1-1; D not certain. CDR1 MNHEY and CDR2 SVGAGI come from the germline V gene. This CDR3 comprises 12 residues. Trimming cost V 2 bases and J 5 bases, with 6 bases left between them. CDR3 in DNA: TGTGCCAGCAGTTACGCGGGGACTGAAGCTTTCTTT. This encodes CASSYAGTEAFF.

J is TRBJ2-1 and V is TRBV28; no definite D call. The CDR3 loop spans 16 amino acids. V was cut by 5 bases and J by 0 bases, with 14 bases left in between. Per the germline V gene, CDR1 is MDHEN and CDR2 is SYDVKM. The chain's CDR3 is CASSRATFPSYNEQFF. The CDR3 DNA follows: TGTGCCAGCAGTCGTGCGACCTTTCCCTCCTACAATGAGCAGTTCTTC.

CDR3 DNA sequence: TGTGCCAGCAATACCGGGACAGGGGGCGATCAGCCCCAGCATTTT. It translates to CASNTGTGGDQPQHF. The V gene is TRBV2, the J gene TRBJ1-5; 12 bases are a match to TRBD1. Germline values: CDR1 SNHLY, CDR2 FYNNEI. J gave up 5 bases and V 7 bases, and 6 bases lay outside the gene matches. The CDR3 is 15 residues long.

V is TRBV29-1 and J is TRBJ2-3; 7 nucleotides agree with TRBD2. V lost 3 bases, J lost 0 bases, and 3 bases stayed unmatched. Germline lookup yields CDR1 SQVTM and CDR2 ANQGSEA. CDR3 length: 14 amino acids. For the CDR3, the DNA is TGCAGCGTTGATCGGGACTACAGCACAGATACGCAGTATTTT. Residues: CSVDRDYSTDTQYF.

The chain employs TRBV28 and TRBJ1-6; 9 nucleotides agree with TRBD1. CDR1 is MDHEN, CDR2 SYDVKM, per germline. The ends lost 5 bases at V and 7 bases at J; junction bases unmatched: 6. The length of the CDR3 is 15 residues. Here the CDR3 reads CASSRAGTGNSPLHF. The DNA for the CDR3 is TGTGCCAGCAGTCGGGCCGGGACAGGGAATTCACCCCTCCACTTT.

The CDR3 nucleotides are TGTGCCATCAGTGAGGATAAGGGGACTCTCTTGCGGGAGACCCAGTACTTC. This codes for CAISEDKGTLLRETQYF. The chain employs TRBV10-3 and TRBJ2-5, with a tentative D call TRBD2 (6 bases). Germline CDR1 is ENHRY and CDR2 is SYGVKD. V was clipped by 2 bases and J by 5 bases, with 21 bases between them. The CDR3 consists of 17 residues.

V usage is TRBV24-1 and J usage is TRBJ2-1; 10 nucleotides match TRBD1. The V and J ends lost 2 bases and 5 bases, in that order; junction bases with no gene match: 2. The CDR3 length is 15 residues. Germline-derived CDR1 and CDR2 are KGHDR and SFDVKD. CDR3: CATSDSGTGDNEQFF. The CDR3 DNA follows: TGTGCCACCAGTGATTCAGGGACAGGGGACAATGAGCAGTTCTTC.

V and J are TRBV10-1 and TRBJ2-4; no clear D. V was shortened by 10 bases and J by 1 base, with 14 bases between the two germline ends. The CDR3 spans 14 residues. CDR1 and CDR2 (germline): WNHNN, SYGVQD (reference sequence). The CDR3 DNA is TGCGCCAACACCCCTTCGGTGGCCAAAAACATTCAGTACTTC. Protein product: CANTPSVAKNIQYF.

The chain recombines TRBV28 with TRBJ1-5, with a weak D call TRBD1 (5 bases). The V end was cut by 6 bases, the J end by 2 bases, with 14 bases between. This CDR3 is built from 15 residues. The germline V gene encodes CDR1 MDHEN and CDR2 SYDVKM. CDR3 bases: TGTGCCAGCAGCGGGACTCACGGAGGCAATCAGCCCCAGCATTTT. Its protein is CASSGTHGGNQPQHF.

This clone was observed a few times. The DNA of the CDR3 is TGTGCCAGCAGCCAGGTTATCGGACTAGCGGGACTAGAGCAGTACTTC. Translating gives CASSQVIGLAGLEQYF. The chain combines TRBV4-2 with TRBJ2-7; 12 bases agree with TRBD2. V dropped 3 bases and J dropped 7; count of bases not matched to a gene: 10. Germline V gene sequence: CDR1 LGHNA, CDR2 YNFKEQ. The CDR3 contains 16 residues.

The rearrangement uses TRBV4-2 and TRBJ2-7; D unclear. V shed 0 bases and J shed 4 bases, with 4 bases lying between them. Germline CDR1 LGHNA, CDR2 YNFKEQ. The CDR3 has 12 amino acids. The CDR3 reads CASSQEQYEQYF. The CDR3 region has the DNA TGTGCCAGCAGCCAAGAACAGTACGAGCAGTACTTC.

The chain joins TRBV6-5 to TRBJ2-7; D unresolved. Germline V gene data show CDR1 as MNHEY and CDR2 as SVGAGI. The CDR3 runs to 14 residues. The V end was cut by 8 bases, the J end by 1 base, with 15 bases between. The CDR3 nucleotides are TGTGCCAGCGGAAAGGACGGATTTTCCTACGAGCAGTACTTC. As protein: CASGKDGFSYEQYF.

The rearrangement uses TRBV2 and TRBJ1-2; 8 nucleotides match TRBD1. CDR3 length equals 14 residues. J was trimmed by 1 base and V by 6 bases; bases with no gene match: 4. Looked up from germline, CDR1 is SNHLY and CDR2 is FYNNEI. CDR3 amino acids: CASSRTGSNYGYTF. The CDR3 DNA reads TGTGCCAGCAGCCGGACAGGGAGTAACTATGGCTACACCTTC.

The CDR3 nucleotides read TGTGCCAGCAGCAACCCAAACGCAGGAAGGACCCATAAAGAGACCCAGTACTTC. Protein: CASSNPNAGRTHKETQYF. The V call is TRBV27, the J call TRBJ2-5, with D unclear. Looked up from germline, CDR1 is MNHEY and CDR2 is SMNVEV (reference sequence). The CDR3 extends over 18 amino acids. V was trimmed by 6 bases and J by 3 bases, leaving 26 bases between them.